One sample yielded the 19 T cell receptor beta chains listed below, sequenced in a study of beta chain features in type 1 diabetes. The sequenced template was cDNA made from the entire isolated RNA. Clones were read by immunoSEQ multiplex PCR, and TCRdb kept only the in-frame ones, dropping some. The table includes 400,000 to 550,000 clones, 10% to 12% detected once. The source material was naive CD4+ T cells from blood. These receptors originate from a woman in her late teens or twenties in good health.

The J gene is TRBJ2-5, the V gene TRBV2; 7 bases are a match to TRBD1. The CDR3 is 15 residues long. The junction had 11 bases not matched to a gene; V was cut back by 5 bases and J by 5 bases. Germline assignment: CDR1 SNHLY and CDR2 FYNNEI. The CDR3 sequence is CASSTQQGIRETQYF. CDR3 sequence (DNA): TGTGCCAGCAGTACCCAACAGGGGATTAGGGAGACCCAGTACTTC.

This clone was counted a few times. The chain employs TRBV4-3 and TRBJ2-7; 10 nucleotides agree with TRBD1. CDR1 and CDR2 (germline): LGHNA, YSLEER. This CDR3 is built from 15 residues. Trimming removed 6 bases from V and 3 bases from J; junction bases left unmatched: 8. Here the CDR3 reads CASRDRGRGDYEQYV. CDR3 sequence (DNA): TGCGCCAGCAGAGACAGGGGGCGAGGAGACTACGAGCAGTACGTC.

This clone was seen more than once but under ten times. Within the sample, other DNA sequences also encode this same CDR3. The CDR3 protein is CASSFSGATYEQYF. CDR3 DNA sequence: TGTGCCAGCAGCTTTTCAGGGGCGACCTACGAGCAGTACTTC. This chain uses TRBV7-2 with TRBJ2-7; TRBD1 is a possible D gene (6 bases). The CDR3 covers 14 residues. Looked up from germline, CDR1 is SGHTA and CDR2 is FQGNSA. V lost 3 bases and J 2 bases, leaving 11 bases between the germline ends.

In this sample, this clone turned up a few times. The rearrangement joins TRBV4-1 to TRBJ2-6; D perhaps matches TRBD1 (6 bases). CDR3 length equals 17 residues. Germline V gene data show CDR1 as MGHRA and CDR2 as YSYEKL. Trimming took off 6 bases at V and 0 bases at J, with 15 bases between the two ends. The CDR3: CASSPTGTYSGANVLTF. The CDR3 DNA is TGCGCCAGCAGTCCCACAGGGACCTACTCTGGGGCCAACGTCCTGACTTTC.

CDR3 amino acids: CASSPPKKGMSYNEQFF. CDR3 sequence (DNA): TGTGCCAGCTCACCACCGAAGAAGGGGATGTCCTACAATGAGCAGTTCTTC. The chain carries TRBV18 and TRBJ2-1; a possible D gene is TRBD1 (5 bases). Between the trimmed V and J ends, which lost 0 bases and 1 base, there was a span of 13 bases. CDR3 length equals 17 residues. The germline V gene has CDR1 KGHSH and CDR2 LQKENI.

The J gene is TRBJ1-2, the V gene TRBV5-8, with D maybe TRBD1 (6 bases). V lost 0 bases and J 5 bases, leaving 11 bases between the germline ends. Germline V gives CDR1 SGHTS, CDR2 YDEGEE. CDR3 length: 14 residues. The CDR3 bases are TGTGCCAGCAGCTTGGTCAGGGGAGGATATGGCTACACCTTC. Encoded protein: CASSLVRGGYGYTF.

This clone came up once. The CDR3 reads CSVGQSGAGPDTQYF. The CDR3, as DNA: TGCAGCGTTGGGCAGTCGGGAGCGGGCCCAGATACGCAGTATTTT. The chain carries TRBV29-1 and TRBJ2-3, with D maybe TRBD2 (6 bases). Germline assignment: CDR1 SQVTM and CDR2 ANQGSEA. Trimming cost V 4 bases and J 4 bases, with 18 bases left between them. The CDR3 extends over 15 amino acids.

The chain combines TRBV27 with TRBJ1-5, with D perhaps TRBD1 (6 bases). In germline, CDR1 is MNHEY, CDR2 SMNVEV (reference sequence). The CDR3 contains 14 residues. Trimming took 3 bases from V and 7 from J, leaving 13 bases between them. The CDR3 sequence: CASSLRGARQPQHF. Here the CDR3 DNA reads TGTGCCAGCAGTTTGCGGGGGGCTAGGCAGCCCCAGCATTTT.

The chain carries TRBV10-3 and TRBJ2-7, with 9 bases aligning to TRBD1. The CDR3 is made up of 12 amino acids. V shed 4 bases, J shed 5 bases, and the junction held 0 bases outside the gene matches. Germline V gene data show CDR1 as ENHRY and CDR2 as SYGVKD. The CDR3 DNA sequence: TGTGCCATCAGTGGACAGGGGGACGAGCAGTACGTC. It specifies CAISGQGDEQYV.

The J gene is TRBJ2-3, the V gene TRBV4-1; D unresolved. The germline V and J ends were trimmed by 5 bases and 0 bases, with 12 bases remaining between them. Germline V gene sequence: CDR1 MGHRA, CDR2 YSYEKL. The CDR3 length is 15 residues. The CDR3 sequence: CASSGTLASTDTQYF. The CDR3 coding sequence is TGCGCCAGCAGCGGTACTTTGGCGAGCACAGATACGCAGTATTTT.

This chain uses TRBV7-8 with TRBJ2-7; TRBD2 aligns across 13 bases. Germline V gene sequence: CDR1 SGHVS, CDR2 FQNEAQ. The CDR3 contains 17 residues. Trimming cost V 4 bases and J 2 bases; bases outside gene matches: 8. This CDR3 is CASSSGGLAGVTYEQYF. In nucleotides, the CDR3 is TGTGCCAGCAGCTCCGGCGGACTAGCGGGAGTTACCTACGAGCAGTACTTC.

This clone was counted only a few times. The chain has TRBV13 and TRBJ2-4, with D uncertain. V gave up 5 bases and J gave up 2 bases, with 13 bases separating them. The germline V gene has CDR1 PRHDT and CDR2 FYEKMQ (reference sequence). This CDR3 contains 15 residues. CDR3 nucleotide sequence: TGTGCCAGCAGCAATCCTAGGTGGTCCAAAAACATTCAGTACTTC. The encoded protein is CASSNPRWSKNIQYF. Full variable domain (outside the CDR3, taken from reference TRBV13 and TRBJ2-4): AAGVIQSPRHLIKEKRETATLKCYPIPRHDTVYWYQQGPGQDPQFLISFYEKMQSDKGSIPDRFSAQQFSDYHSELNMSSLELGDSALYFCASSNPRWSKNIQYFGAGTRLSVL.

This clone has just a few counts. V and J are TRBV2 and TRBJ2-1; D not resolved. Per the germline V gene, CDR1 is SNHLY and CDR2 is FYNNEI. The CDR3 sequence is 11 residues long. V was clipped by 3 bases and J by 9 bases, with 6 bases between them. The CDR3 bases are TGTGCCAGCAGTGAGGTCTCTGAGCAGTTCTTC. Amino acid sequence: CASSEVSEQFF. Full variable domain (outside the CDR3, taken from reference TRBV2 and TRBJ2-1): EPEVTQTPSHQVTQMGQEVILRCVPISNHLYFYWYRQILGQKVEFLVSFYNNEISEKSEIFDDQFSVERPDGSNFTLKIRSTKLEDSAMYFCASSEVSEQFFGPGTRLTVL.

This clone was detected only a few times. The chain combines TRBV7-2 with TRBJ1-4, with D unresolved. Germline-derived CDR1 and CDR2 are SGHTA and FQGNSA. V was cut by 2 bases and J by 4 bases, with 5 bases left in between. The CDR3 is made up of 13 amino acids. The CDR3 is CASSLSLNEKLFF. Here the CDR3 DNA reads TGTGCCAGCAGCTTATCGCTTAATGAAAAACTGTTTTTT.

This clone was detected only a few times. The rearrangement joins TRBV7-9 to TRBJ2-3, with D possibly matching TRBD2 (6 bases). The CDR3 totals 13 residues. The germline gives CDR1 SEHNR, CDR2 FQNEAQ (reference sequence). The V gene lost 7 bases and the J gene lost 5 bases, with 13 bases spanning the gap. The CDR3 loop reads CASTTTSRDTQYF. DNA of the CDR3: TGTGCCAGCACAACGACTAGTCGAGATACGCAGTATTTT.

This chain uses TRBV7-9 with TRBJ2-3, with D possibly matching TRBD2 (5 bases). Germline lookup yields CDR1 SEHNR and CDR2 FQNEAQ (reference sequence). The CDR3 is 15 residues long. The V end lost 5 bases, the J end lost 6 bases, and 18 bases lay between the germline ends. The CDR3 sequence: CASSLQFRTGDTQYF. CDR3 in DNA: TGTGCCAGCAGCCTGCAGTTCCGGACTGGGGATACGCAGTATTTT.

CDR3 protein: CASSSKAGSGNEQFF. The CDR3 DNA follows: TGTGCCAGCAGCTCCAAAGCGGGATCTGGTAATGAGCAGTTCTTC. The V call is TRBV5-4, the J call TRBJ2-1; 7 bases are a match to TRBD2. Germline CDR1 is SGHNT and CDR2 is YYREEE (reference sequence). The CDR3 totals 15 residues. After removal of 3 bases from V and 7 bases from J, the junction contained 10 bases not matched to a gene.

This clone was observed a handful of times. V and J are TRBV27 and TRBJ2-1, with no clear D. The CDR3 runs 11 residues. CDR1 is MNHEY and CDR2 is SMNVEV in the germline V gene (reference sequence). V was clipped by 3 bases and J by 10 bases, with 7 bases between them. CDR3 sequence reads: CASSLGWEQFF. For the CDR3, the DNA is TGTGCCAGCAGTTTGGGGTGGGAGCAGTTCTTC.

This clone has a handful of counts. Other nucleotide sequences from this sample produce the same CDR3. The CDR3: CASSSRVYEQYV. CDR3 DNA: TGTGCCAGCAGTTCCAGGGTCTACGAGCAGTACGTC. V and J are TRBV28 and TRBJ2-7; tentatively, D is TRBD1 (5 bases). V was pared by 4 bases and J by 3 bases, with 7 bases between. Germline CDR1 MDHEN, CDR2 SYDVKM. This CDR3 spans 12 amino acids.